There are a few counts of the clone carrying this TCR beta chain. In the source study's methods: Estimates of nucleated cell counts were drawn from the amplification of reference gene primers. Using immunoSEQ multiplex PCR, the repertoire was profiled, and TCRdb retains in-frame clones only, with some absent. That table supplies the V and J calls and clone size; D and trimming were determined from the DNA. Counted here are about 67,000 clones, 75% to 85% occurring once; the ten biggest clones make up about 6%. The data were taken from a study of blood T cell repertoires in COVID-19. The overall study: Sites across the United States, Italy and Spain contributed samples from acute and convalescent COVID-19.

There are 14 residues in the CDR3. V dropped 5 bases and J dropped 4; count of bases not matched to a gene: 6. CDR1 LNHDA and CDR2 SQIVND come from the germline V gene (reference sequence). This receptor was taken from a woman aged 55-70 years with acute or convalescent COVID-19. This chain links TRBV19 with TRBJ1-2; 8 nucleotides align to TRBD1. The sequencing sample was made of peripheral blood. In DNA form, the CDR3 reads TGTGCCAGTAGTCTTCAGGGGGCGAGCTATGGCTACACCTTC. Protein sequence: CASSLQGASYGYTF. Looking up the rest from reference TRBV19 and TRBJ1-2 gives the full variable domain: DGGITQSPKYLFRKEGQNVTLSCEQNLNHDAMYWYRQDPGQGLRLIYYSQIVNDFQKGDIAEGYSVSREKKESFPLTVTSAQKNPTAFYLCASSLQGASYGYTFGSGTRLTVV.